This T cell receptor (beta chain) was retrieved from a study of a mutant IDH1 vaccine in newly diagnosed glioma. Study in general: The initiation of vaccination occurred 4-6 weeks after radiotherapy alone, or with temozolomide cycles.

Findings of the study overall: Vaccination induced immune responses in about 93% of patients.

Concerning this clone itself: Antigen: not known.

Sequencing used immunoSEQ multiplex PCR; TCRdb keeps in-frame clones, though not all of them. Of 40,000 or so clones in the sample, approximately 72% were seen once. The CDR3 has 16 residues. V shed 0 bases and J 6 bases; nucleotides not matched to a gene: 6. Germline assignment: CDR1 SGDLS and CDR2 YYNGEE. The time point was: week 23, last vaccination. It was 300 ug of mutant IDH1 20-mer peptide that made up each vaccine dose, given with topical imiquimod. The genes are TRBV9 and TRBJ2-2; 9 bases agree with TRBD2. Source: PBMCs, taken from a glioma patient whose treatment included an IDH1 peptide vaccine. This clonotype was obtained from a man aged 45-65 years with glioma. CDR3 DNA: TGTGCCAGCAGCGTAGCGGCGGGGGGGCAGGCCGGGGAGCTGTTTTTT. The encoded protein is CASSVAAGGQAGELFF. Combining the CDR3 with reference TRBV9 and TRBJ2-2 gives the whole variable domain DSGVTQTPKHLITATGQRVTLRCSPRSGDLSVYWYQQSLDQGLQFLIQYYNGEERAKGNILERFSAQQFPDLHSELNLSSLELGDSALYFCASSVAAGGQAGELFFGEGSRLTVL.